Following are 15 T cell receptor beta chains from one sample sequenced in a study of vaccination and CD4 T cells after COVID-19. These receptors are not linked to any known antigen. Noted treatment: roughly 11-day PBMC culture with coronavirus spike peptide pools or control peptides (ViraFEST assay). Sequenced with the Oncomine TCR Beta short-read assay was DNA taken from cultured CD4+ T cells. TCRdb ran MiXCR on the PCR reads and lists one entry per CDR3 protein. In the table there are 15,000 to 20,000 distinct CDR3 sequences, around 56% of which are singletons. Sequenced material: CD4+ T cells from blood, cultured in vitro. These receptors came from a human donor who had recovered from COVID-19.

This clonotype was found a few times. The chain combines TRBV6-5 with TRBJ2-1; 7 bases align to TRBD1. J gave up 5 bases and V 4 bases, and 8 bases lay outside the gene matches. Germline assignment: CDR1 MNHEY and CDR2 SVGAGI. The CDR3 sequence is 15 residues long. This chain's CDR3 is CASSLGGVGNNEQFF. In DNA form, the CDR3 reads TGTGCCAGCAGTTTAGGGGGCGTCGGCAACAATGAGCAGTTCTTC.

This clonotype came up a few times. The chain uses TRBV2 and TRBJ1-5; no clear D gene. Germline loops: CDR1 SNHLY, CDR2 FYNNEI. Trimming left V 6 bases short and J 0 bases short, with 12 bases between. There are 15 residues in the CDR3. The DNA for the CDR3 is TGTGCCAGCAGCGCGGACGGGATTAGCAATCAGCCCCAGCATTTT. Its protein is CASSADGISNQPQHF.

This rearrangement joins TRBV24-1 to TRBJ2-3; TRBD2 is a possible D gene (5 bases). Germline V gene lookup returns CDR1 KGHDR and CDR2 SFDVKD. Trimming took 4 bases from V and 4 from J, leaving 11 bases between them. This CDR3 has 14 residues. The CDR3 sequence is CATSEAGVADTQYF. The CDR3 DNA is TGTGCCACCAGTGAGGCCGGGGTCGCAGATACGCAGTATTTT.

The chain couples TRBV24-1 to TRBJ1-2; the D gene is possibly TRBD1 (5 bases). Germline V gene lookup returns CDR1 KGHDR and CDR2 SFDVKD. The V end was cut by 3 bases, the J end by 5 bases, with 9 bases between. This CDR3 is built from 13 residues. DNA of the CDR3: TGTGCCACCAGTGATGCCGGGGGATATGGCTACACCTTC. It codes for CATSDAGGYGYTF.

The chain combines TRBV2 with TRBJ1-2; a possible D gene is TRBD1 (5 bases). Germline V gene lookup returns CDR1 SNHLY and CDR2 FYNNEI. The CDR3 extends over 12 amino acids. V was cut by 7 bases and J by 8 bases, with 14 bases left in between. The CDR3 loop is CASTRGARGYTF. The CDR3 region has the DNA TGTGCCAGCACCCGTGGGGCGCGCGGCTACACCTTC.

The V gene is TRBV28, the J gene TRBJ1-2; D is ambiguous. CDR1 is MDHEN and CDR2 is SYDVKM in the germline V gene. This CDR3 contains 14 residues. V was cut by 7 bases and J by 6 bases, with 18 bases left in between. CDR3 sequence reads: CASMLGRSFNGYTF. The DNA for the CDR3 is TGTGCCAGCATGCTAGGCAGATCATTCAATGGCTACACCTTC.

This chain links TRBV30 with TRBJ1-6, with 8 bases matching TRBD1. The V and J ends lost 0 bases and 7 bases, in that order; junction bases with no gene match: 5. The CDR3 spans 15 residues. Germline V gene sequence: CDR1 GTSNPN, CDR2 SVGIG (reference sequence). CDR3 protein: CAWSVRTGINSPLHF. For the CDR3, the DNA is TGTGCCTGGAGTGTACGGACAGGGATCAATTCACCCCTCCACTTT.

The V call is TRBV25-1, the J call TRBJ2-3; 7 bases line up with TRBD2. V lost 3 bases to trimming and J lost 1 base; unmatched junction nucleotides: 4. CDR1 is MGHDK and CDR2 is SYGVNS in the germline V gene. The length of the CDR3 is 15 residues. The CDR3 sequence is CASSDGGGGTDTQYF. DNA for the CDR3: TGTGCCAGCAGTGATGGGGGGGGAGGCACAGATACGCAGTATTTT. Looking up the rest from reference TRBV25-1 and TRBJ2-3 gives the full variable domain: EADIYQTPRYLVIGTGKKITLECSQTMGHDKMYWYQQDPGMELHLIHYSYGVNSTEKGDLSSESTVSRIRTEHFPLTLESARPSHTSQYLCASSDGGGGTDTQYFGPGTRLTVL.

This chain joins TRBV24-1 and TRBJ2-5, with 8 bases fitting TRBD1. CDR3 size: 13 residues. V gave up 5 bases and J gave up 7 bases; unmatched junction bases: 5. The germline V gene encodes CDR1 KGHDR and CDR2 SFDVKD. The CDR3 sequence: CATSVGTGGTQYF. The CDR3 DNA sequence: TGTGCCACCAGTGTCGGGACAGGTGGGACCCAGTACTTC.

The V call is TRBV18, the J call TRBJ2-1, with a possible D match to TRBD2 (5 bases). The CDR3 extends over 15 amino acids. V was clipped by 3 bases and J by 0 bases, with 9 bases between them. Germline V CDR1 and CDR2: KGHSH, LQKENI. The CDR3 loop reads CASSPLGVSYNEQFF. CDR3 sequence (DNA): TGTGCCAGCTCACCGTTGGGAGTCTCCTACAATGAGCAGTTCTTC.

The J gene is TRBJ1-2, the V gene TRBV6-2 or TRBV6-3, with 9 bases matching TRBD1. V gave up 2 bases and J gave up 2 bases; unmatched junction bases: 12. Germline values: CDR1 MNHEY, CDR2 SVGEGT. The CDR3 runs to 18 residues. The CDR3 region is CASSYPRTGATTNYGYTF. The CDR3 DNA is TGTGCCAGCAGTTACCCGAGGACAGGGGCCACGACGAACTATGGCTACACCTTC.

The rearrangement links TRBV21-1 to TRBJ2-3; no check of the table's D call, TRBD1, against the DNA was made. TRBV21-1 is labeled a pseudogene. CDR3 length: 16 residues. CDR3 residues: CASSFDRGPLADTQYF. The CDR3 DNA sequence: TGTGCCAGCAGCTTCGATAGGGGGCCCCTGGCAGATACGCAGTATTTT.

J is TRBJ2-1 and V is TRBV19, with D hard to call. The CDR3 consists of 13 residues. V gave up 4 bases and J gave up 9 bases, with 13 bases separating them. Germline loops: CDR1 LNHDA, CDR2 SQIVND (reference sequence). The CDR3 reads CASSTLSVGEQFF. The CDR3 region has the DNA TGTGCCAGTAGTACCTTGAGCGTCGGTGAGCAGTTCTTC.

The chain uses TRBV12-3 or TRBV12-4 and TRBJ1-1; D is possibly TRBD1 (5 bases). V was shortened by 3 bases and J by 1 base, with 9 bases between the two germline ends. The CDR3 consists of 14 residues. Here the CDR3 DNA reads TGTGCCAGCAGTTTGATGGGGGGGAACACTGAAGCTTTCTTT. Translation: CASSLMGGNTEAFF.

As DNA, the CDR3 is TGCAGTACTATTTCTAGCGGGAGAACAGATACGCAGTATTTT. Residues: CSTISSGRTDTQYF. The chain uses TRBV20-1 and TRBJ2-3; 10 bases align to TRBD2. J gave up 3 bases and V 8 bases, and 8 bases lay outside the gene matches. CDR1 DFQATT and CDR2 SNEGSKA come from the germline V gene (reference sequence). CDR3 length: 14 amino acids.